The 27 T cell receptor beta chains below all came from one sample that was sequenced in a study of T cell responses to AZD1222 COVID-19 vaccine. Clones were sequenced by immunoSEQ multiplex PCR, and TCRdb holds only the in-frame ones, with some missing. The repertoire holds under 140,000 clones, with roughly 92% as singletons. The specimen was peripheral blood, collected 28 days after the second AZD1222 dose. Every receptor here comes from an adult who received the AZD1222 COVID-19 vaccine.

The CDR3 region is CASSIWEGREKLFF. CDR3 DNA sequence: TGTGCCAGCAGCATTTGGGAAGGGCGTGAAAAACTGTTTTTT. The chain couples TRBV21-1 to TRBJ1-4. TRBV21-1 is recorded as a pseudogene. The CDR3 extends over 14 amino acids.

This clone was seen just once. Here the CDR3 reads CASSLGQANTEAFF. The CDR3 nucleotides read TGTGCCAGCTCACTGGGACAAGCGAACACTGAAGCTTTCTTT. This chain joins TRBV18 and TRBJ1-1; the D gene is possibly TRBD1 (6 bases). Trimming took 4 bases from V and 1 from J, leaving 10 bases between them. Germline CDR1 KGHSH, CDR2 LQKENI. CDR3 length: 14 residues.

This clone was detected only once. The J gene is TRBJ2-2, the V gene TRBV7-2; D may be TRBD1 or TRBD2 (6 bases each). V was clipped by 2 bases and J by 6 bases, with 16 bases between them. Germline V lookup: CDR1 SGHTA, CDR2 FQGNSA. The CDR3 totals 16 residues. The CDR3 spells CASSLFSGGRSGELFF. The CDR3 region has the DNA TGTGCCAGCAGCTTATTTTCCGGGGGCCGGTCCGGGGAGCTGTTTTTT.

This chain joins TRBV29-1 and TRBJ1-2; D uncertain. The CDR3 has 11 residues. V dropped 5 bases and J dropped 6 bases, with 10 bases sitting between them. CDR1 and CDR2 from the germline V gene are SQVTM and ANQGSEA. The CDR3 region is CSVYTTDGYTF. The CDR3 DNA is TGCAGCGTTTACACTACCGATGGCTACACCTTC.

The chain uses TRBV25-1 and TRBJ2-3; D perhaps matches TRBD2 (6 bases). The CDR3 is 14 residues long. Trimming left V 1 base short and J 4 bases short, with 9 bases between. Germline loops: CDR1 MGHDK, CDR2 SYGVNS. The CDR3 loop reads CASSEFGGSDTQYF. The CDR3 nucleotides read TGTGCCAGCAGTGAATTTGGGGGGTCAGATACGCAGTATTTT.

The V gene is TRBV10-1, the J gene TRBJ1-1, with 7 bases lining up with TRBD1. The V gene's germline CDR1 is WNHNN and CDR2 SYGVQD (reference sequence). The CDR3 consists of 13 residues. Trimming removed 4 bases from V and 4 bases from J; junction bases left unmatched: 3. CDR3 amino acids: CASSGQGGTEAFF. The DNA of the CDR3 is TGCGCCAGCAGTGGACAGGGAGGCACTGAAGCTTTCTTT.

This rearrangement joins TRBV19 to TRBJ1-1; the D gene is possibly TRBD1 (6 bases). CDR1 is LNHDA and CDR2 is SQIVND in the germline V gene (reference sequence). Trimming took 5 bases from V and 1 from J, leaving 14 bases between them. The CDR3 totals 15 residues. The chain's CDR3 is CASSEDWTANTEAFF. The CDR3 nucleotides are TGTGCCAGTAGTGAGGACTGGACAGCGAACACTGAAGCTTTCTTT.

The chain couples TRBV9 to TRBJ2-7, with 7 bases aligning to TRBD2. The CDR3 sequence is 15 residues long. Unmatched junction bases numbered 10, after V lost 0 bases and J lost 7 bases. CDR1 is SGDLS, CDR2 YYNGEE, per germline. The CDR3 region has the DNA TGTGCCAGCAGCGTAGCCGGTTCCTTGGGGGGGGAGCAGTACTTC. It is translated as CASSVAGSLGGEQYF. Using reference TRBV9 and TRBJ2-7 for the parts outside the CDR3, the full variable domain is DSGVTQTPKHLITATGQRVTLRCSPRSGDLSVYWYQQSLDQGLQFLIQYYNGEERAKGNILERFSAQQFPDLHSELNLSSLELGDSALYFCASSVAGSLGGEQYFGPGTRLTVT.

This sequence joins TRBV6-5 and TRBJ1-5; maybe TRBD1 (5 bases). Germline lookup yields CDR1 MNHEY and CDR2 SVGAGI. Trimming took off 6 bases at V and 5 bases at J, with 8 bases between the two ends. The CDR3 runs 12 residues. CDR3 protein: CASSRVDQPQHF. CDR3 nucleotides: TGTGCCAGCAGCAGGGTTGATCAGCCCCAGCATTTT.

The chain links TRBV3-1 (or the pseudogene TRBV3-2) to TRBJ2-5; 15 nucleotides line up with TRBD2. The CDR3 contains 16 residues. Germline assignment: CDR1 LGHDT and CDR2 YNNKEL (reference sequence). The J segment lost 6 bases and the V segment lost 1 base, leaving 3 bases of the junction unmatched. This chain's CDR3 is CASSQGTSGGGQTQYF. The CDR3 DNA is TGTGCCAGCAGCCAAGGGACTAGCGGGGGGGGACAGACCCAGTACTTC.

This clone was detected a few times. The rearrangement uses TRBV5-1 and TRBJ1-3; maybe TRBD1 (5 bases). V was pared by 4 bases and J by 8 bases, with 16 bases between. The CDR3 runs 14 residues. CDR1 is SGHRS and CDR2 is YFSETQ in the germline V gene. CDR3 DNA: TGCGCCAGCAGCCAGGACACCCTCGGAGACACCATATATTTT. Translated, it gives CASSQDTLGDTIYF.

The V call is TRBV29-1, the J call TRBJ1-3, with D hard to call. Looked up from germline, CDR1 is SQVTM and CDR2 is ANQGSEA. The CDR3 loop spans 13 amino acids. V lost 1 base to trimming and J lost 0 bases, with 4 bases between them. CDR3 sequence: CSVEVVSGNTIYF. The CDR3 DNA sequence: TGCAGCGTTGAAGTGGTCTCTGGAAACACCATATATTTT.

This clone was seen once. This rearrangement joins TRBV6-5 to TRBJ1-1; D remains ambiguous. Germline assignment: CDR1 MNHEY and CDR2 SVGAGI. The CDR3 length is 14 residues. V lost 8 bases to trimming and J lost 2 bases, with 15 bases between them. CDR3 bases: TGTGCCAGCGTACCCCGGACGGGAAACACTGAAGCTTTCTTT. Translation: CASVPRTGNTEAFF.

This chain uses TRBV18 with TRBJ1-1; no firm D call. The CDR3 length is 13 residues. Germline lookup yields CDR1 KGHSH and CDR2 LQKENI. Trimming pared 3 bases from V and 8 bases from J, leaving 13 bases between. In DNA form, the CDR3 reads TGTGCCAGCTCACCCGACCGGGCGCAAGAAGCTTTCTTT. Protein product: CASSPDRAQEAFF. The whole variable domain, remainder taken from reference TRBV18 and TRBJ1-1, is NAGVMQNPRHLVRRRGQEARLRCSPMKGHSHVYWYRQLPEEGLKFMVYLQKENIIDESGMPKERFSAEFPKEGPSILRIQQVVRGDSAAYFCASSPDRAQEAFFGQGTRLTVV.

This chain uses TRBV24-1 with TRBJ1-4; 8 bases are a match to TRBD1. V dropped 5 bases and J dropped 0; count of bases not matched to a gene: 13. This CDR3 spans 19 amino acids. Germline assignment: CDR1 KGHDR and CDR2 SFDVKD. The CDR3 DNA sequence: TGTGCCACCAGTGCCCGCCCCACCGGGACAGGTGCAACTAATGAAAAACTGTTTTTT. It translates to CATSARPTGTGATNEKLFF.

V is TRBV5-5 and J is TRBJ1-2; D not certain. With 4 bases removed from V and 5 bases from J, the gap between germline ends came to 9 bases. The CDR3 is 12 amino acids. The germline V gene has CDR1 SGHKS and CDR2 YYEKEE (reference sequence). The DNA of the CDR3 is TGTGCCAGCAGCCCTGTCTCGTATGGCTACACCTTC. Translation: CASSPVSYGYTF.

The V gene is TRBV19, the J gene TRBJ2-7, with a tentative D call TRBD2 (7 bases). Trimming removed 1 base from V and 0 bases from J, with 10 bases in between. CDR1 LNHDA and CDR2 SQIVND come from the germline V gene (reference sequence). The CDR3 covers 15 residues. In DNA, the CDR3 is TGTGCCAGTAGTATAGTCCGGGGGGCCTCCTACGAGCAGTACTTC. This translates into CASSIVRGASYEQYF.

The chain combines TRBV7-3 with TRBJ2-2; 10 bases align to TRBD2. The CDR3 consists of 17 residues. J gave up 1 base and V 5 bases, and 7 bases lay outside the gene matches. Germline assignment: CDR1 SGHTA and CDR2 FQGTGA. CDR3 in amino acids: CASSMSSSGGNTGELFF. For the CDR3, the DNA is TGTGCCAGCAGCATGTCTTCTAGCGGGGGGAACACCGGGGAGCTGTTTTTT.

The CDR3 DNA is TGTGCCAGCAGCCCCTTTAATCAGCCCCAGCATTTT. This translates into CASSPFNQPQHF. The chain carries TRBV7-8 and TRBJ1-5, with D unresolved. Deletions cut 5 bases from V and 4 bases from J, with 6 bases between. Per the germline V gene, CDR1 is SGHVS and CDR2 is FQNEAQ. The CDR3 totals 12 residues.

A note on this clone: Additional DNA sequences in this sample encode the identical CDR3. The chain recombines TRBV11-2 with TRBJ2-5; D is undetermined. The CDR3 has 11 amino acids. Germline V gene sequence: CDR1 SGHAT, CDR2 FQNNGV. Trimming took 2 bases from V and 4 from J, leaving 2 bases between them. CDR3 region: CASSLRETQYF. CDR3 nucleotide sequence: TGTGCCAGCAGCTTAAGAGAGACCCAGTACTTC.

V and J are TRBV7-6 and TRBJ1-3; D is possibly TRBD1 (5 bases). Trimming cost V 1 base and J 4 bases, with 11 bases left between them. Germline loops: CDR1 SGHVS, CDR2 FNYEAQ. CDR3 size: 15 residues. CDR3 amino acids: CASSLVGGAGNTIYF. CDR3 coding DNA: TGTGCCAGCAGCTTAGTTGGGGGAGCCGGAAACACCATATATTTT. Complete variable domain (other parts from reference TRBV7-6 and TRBJ1-3): GAGVSQSPRYKVTKRGQDVALRCDPISGHVSLYWYRQALGQGPEFLTYFNYEAQQDKSGLPNDRFSAERPEGSISTLTIQRTEQRDSAMYRCASSLVGGAGNTIYFGEGSWLTVV.

J is TRBJ2-7 and V is TRBV5-4; 8 bases map to TRBD1. Germline values: CDR1 SGHNT, CDR2 YYREEE (reference sequence). The CDR3 is 14 residues long. V dropped 3 bases and J dropped 0; count of bases not matched to a gene: 2. Here the CDR3 reads CASSWGTGSYEQYF. CDR3 bases: TGTGCCAGCAGCTGGGGGACAGGCTCCTACGAGCAGTACTTC. Variable domain in full (rest from reference TRBV5-4 and TRBJ2-7): ETGVTQSPTHLIKTRGQQVTLRCSSQSGHNTVSWYQQALGQGPQFIFQYYREEENGRGNFPPRFSGLQFPNYSSELNVNALELDDSALYLCASSWGTGSYEQYFGPGTRLTVT.

This rearrangement joins TRBV7-2 to TRBJ2-7, with D possibly matching TRBD1 (5 bases). The CDR3 spans 14 residues. Trimming left V 1 base short and J 4 bases short, with 11 bases between. The V gene's germline CDR1 is SGHTA and CDR2 FQGNSA. CDR3 residues: CASSLERQTYEQYF. Written as DNA, the CDR3 is TGTGCCAGCAGCTTAGAGAGACAGACTTACGAGCAGTACTTC.

This clone has only one observation. The CDR3 region has the DNA TGTGCCAGGCACACGATAGATGATGGCTACACCTTC. Translation: CARHTIDDGYTF. V gene TRBV27 combines with J gene TRBJ1-2; no clear D gene. The V gene's germline CDR1 is MNHEY and CDR2 SMNVEV (reference sequence). The CDR3 runs 12 residues. Deletions cut 9 bases from V and 6 bases from J, with 14 bases between.

The chain links TRBV18 to TRBJ2-7, with a weak D call TRBD2 (5 bases). The CDR3 runs 14 residues. Trimming cost V 3 bases and J 2 bases, with 11 bases left between them. The germline V gene has CDR1 KGHSH and CDR2 LQKENI. The CDR3 here is CASSPGLEAYEQYF. CDR3 nucleotides: TGTGCCAGCTCACCTGGACTGGAGGCCTACGAGCAGTACTTC.

The rearrangement joins TRBV15 to TRBJ2-7, with 7 bases that match TRBD2. CDR1 and CDR2 from the germline V gene are LNHNV and YYDKDF (reference sequence). The V segment lost 0 bases and the J segment 2 bases; nucleotides outside the gene matches: 16. The CDR3 has 19 residues. The CDR3 nucleotides are TGTGCCACCAGCAGAGATCAAGGTCCGGGGCGGGGGTTCACCTACGAGCAGTACTTC. This sequence encodes CATSRDQGPGRGFTYEQYF.

J is TRBJ1-4 and V is TRBV28, with D unresolved. CDR1 MDHEN and CDR2 SYDVKM come from the germline V gene. The CDR3 is made up of 11 amino acids. V was trimmed by 3 bases and J by 8 bases, leaving 4 bases between them. CDR3 region: CASSLQEKLFF. CDR3 DNA sequence: TGTGCCAGCAGTTTGCAGGAAAAACTGTTTTTT.